This TCR beta chain was sequenced for a study of blood T cell repertoires in COVID-19 (dated by TCRdb to 2019 to 2021). In the study overall: Collaborator samples came from the United States, Italy and Spain and covered acute and convalescent phases of COVID-19. The repertoires were made available in a free public database intended to serve as a resource for research on the immune response to SARS-CoV-2. The sample metadata nearly always contained a de-identified subject ID, COVID-19 status, age in years and sex. The material from the prospective study consisted of cDNA or gDNA derived from T cells, B-cell-depleted T cells, or PBMCs. Where HLA class I and class II types were available, the types were taken from metadata supplied by the sample provider, not from assay-based typing. Deeply sampled blood TCRbeta repertoires from subjects exposed to, actively infected with, or recovered from COVID-19 were included in the dataset. Samples came from the ongoing ImmuneRACE study (first 160 participants) plus 1,254 subjects from 6 global collaborators.

The immunoSEQ Assay, a bias-controlled multiplex PCR, was used to amplify TCRbeta CDR3 regions from genomic DNA. In the source study's methods: The number of nucleated cells in each sample was estimated by amplification of reference gene primers within the assay. Sequence reads were collapsed and filtered to measure the absolute abundance of every unique TCRbeta CDR3 rearrangement. For each sample, productive Simpson clonality was calculated as the square root of Simpson's diversity index over productive rearrangements. The source is immuneACCESS, and TCRdb retained only in-frame sequences with V and J called. Part of the clones is not carried over; for the studies checked, unresolved V genes explain less than half of this, and the remainder is unexplained. V, J and clone size were drawn from that table, and D and trimming were deduced from the DNA. The sample contains about 230,000 clones, 80% to 90% of them found a single time. Around 5.4% of the sample is taken by the ten largest.

Counted from cysteine to phenylalanine, this CDR3 has 14 amino acids. CDR3 DNA only is kept here, 42 bases in frame from base 1. V loses 3 bases of germline sequence and J loses 5 bases, and the interval between the two ends is 14 bases. CDR1 and CDR2 are drawn from the germline V gene: SGDLS, YYNGEE. The investigation overall reported the following: The quantity of clinical and demographic metadata differed by source and by participant and was supplied without curation.

The collaborating institutions used their own protocols to collect whole blood in K2EDTA tubes. For TCRbeta analysis, collaborators shipped samples in one of three forms: frozen whole blood, isolated PBMCs, or DNA extracted from either of those sample types. On this clone itself: Its antigen remains unidentified. Base qualities are not at hand, and no much larger clone is one base apart.

Sequenced: peripheral blood. The rearranged chain carries TRBV9 and TRBJ2-5; the D gene is perhaps TRBD2, on 5 matching bases. The TCR originated in a man at least 80 years old with acute or convalescent COVID-19. For the CDR3, the sequence is CASSGQLELETQYF. The sequence in DNA is TGTGCCAGCAGCGGCCAACTAGAGCTGGAGACCCAGTACTTC.